The sequence of this T cell receptor (beta chain) was determined in a study of cytomegalovirus exposure and HLA in healthy donors. Study information: In terms of ancestry, the Caucasian-associated cluster contained roughly 80% of the roughly 400 genotyped donors.

Details on this clone: The target antigen is unknown.

The study ran its PCR with 60 Vbeta and 13 Jbeta primers. Original processing methods: Approximately 80 million unique TCR beta chains, 10 million to 13 million of them shared, were counted by a later analysis. TCRdb's copy holds only in-frame clones and misses some; the assay was immunoSEQ multiplex PCR. The V and J calls and clone size were taken over from that table, and D and trimming were inferred from the DNA. The sample holds approximately 150,000 clones; around 72% are singletons and the top ten take roughly 7%. V lost 8 bases, J lost 3 bases, and 3 bases stayed unmatched. CDR1 is KGHSH and CDR2 is LQKENI in the germline V gene. The CDR3 is made up of 12 amino acids. Study observations and caveats: It was reportedly the case that the classifier diagnosed cytomegalovirus status with high specificity and sensitivity. Presence/absence analysis assumed near-uniform sequencing depth across donors.

The receptor was derived from a woman aged 35 to 49 in good health and CMV-seropositive. The sample consisted of PBMCs. The rearrangement uses TRBV18 and TRBJ2-5; 7 nucleotides line up with TRBD1. In DNA, the CDR3 is TGTGCCAGCGCTCAGGGGGAAGAGACCCAGTACTTC. This codes for CASAQGEETQYF. The full variable domain, its missing parts supplied by reference TRBV18 and TRBJ2-5, is NAGVMQNPRHLVRRRGQEARLRCSPMKGHSHVYWYRQLPEEGLKFMVYLQKENIIDESGMPKERFSAEFPKEGPSILRIQQVVRGDSAAYFCASAQGEETQYFGPGTRLLVL.